This TCR beta chain is from a study of tumor-infiltrating lymphocytes in primary liver carcinoma. As to this clonotype: Possible read error: a much larger clone is one base away.

The researchers obtained blood RNA from unsorted whole blood and also extracted germline DNA. The V and J ends lost 1 base and 5 bases respectively, with 16 bases between them. The CDR3 sequence is 16 residues long. In germline, CDR1 is SGHNT, CDR2 YYREEE (reference sequence). The authors made TCR beta cDNA from 400 to 600 ng total RNA with a constant-region primer. ARM-PCR was slightly modified, and three nested multiplex PCR rounds with it gave rise to the TCR beta libraries. TRBV1-TRBV30 forward primers and a C-beta reverse primer were used in the first two PCR rounds, which each ran for approximately 10 cycles. TCRdb called the multiplex PCR reads again in MiXCR, with one record for every CDR3 protein. This table holds 330,000 or so distinct CDR3 sequences, less than 70% found once.

The sequenced sample was peripheral blood. The clonotype was recovered from a man aged 35 to 55 with primary liver carcinoma and hepatitis B virus infection. This chain joins TRBV5-4 and TRBJ2-1; maybe TRBD2 (5 bases). In DNA, the CDR3 is TGTGCCAGCAGCTTGCCTCCTAACGGGAACAACAATGAGCAGTTCTTC. Its translation: CASSLPPNGNNNEQFF.